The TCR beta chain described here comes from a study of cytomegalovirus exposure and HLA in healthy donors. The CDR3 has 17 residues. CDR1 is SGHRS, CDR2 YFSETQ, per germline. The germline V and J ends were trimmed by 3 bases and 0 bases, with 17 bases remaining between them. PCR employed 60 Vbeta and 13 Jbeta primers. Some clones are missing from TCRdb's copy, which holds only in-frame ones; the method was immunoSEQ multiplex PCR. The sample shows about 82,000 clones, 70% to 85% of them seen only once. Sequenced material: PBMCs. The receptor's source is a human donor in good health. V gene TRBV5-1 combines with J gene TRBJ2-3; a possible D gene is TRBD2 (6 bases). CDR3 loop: CASSSGLGGVSTDTQYF. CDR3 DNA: TGCGCCAGCAGCTCGGGTCTAGGCGGGGTGAGCACAGATACGCAGTATTTT.